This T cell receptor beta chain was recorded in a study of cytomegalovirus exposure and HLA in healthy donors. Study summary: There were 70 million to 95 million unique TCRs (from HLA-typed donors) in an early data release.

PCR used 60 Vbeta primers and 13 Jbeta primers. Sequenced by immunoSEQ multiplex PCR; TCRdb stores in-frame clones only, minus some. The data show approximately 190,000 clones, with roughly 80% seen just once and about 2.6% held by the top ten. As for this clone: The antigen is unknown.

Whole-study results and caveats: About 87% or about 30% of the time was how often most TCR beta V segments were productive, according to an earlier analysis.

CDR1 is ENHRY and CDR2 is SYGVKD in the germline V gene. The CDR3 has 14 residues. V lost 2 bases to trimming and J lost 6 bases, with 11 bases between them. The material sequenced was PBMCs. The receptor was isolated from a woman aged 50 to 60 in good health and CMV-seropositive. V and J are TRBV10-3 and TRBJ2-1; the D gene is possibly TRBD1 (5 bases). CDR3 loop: CAISEPPQGNEQFF. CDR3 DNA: TGTGCCATCAGTGAGCCTCCTCAGGGCAATGAGCAGTTCTTC.